This record concerns one T cell receptor beta chain sequence. As yet, its antigen is unknown. The V gene end was trimmed by 3 bases and the J gene end by 12 bases; junction bases not matched to a gene: 20. CDR1 and CDR2 (germline): SGHNT, YENEEA. The CDR3 spans 17 residues. The table came from immunoSEQ multiplex PCR; TCRdb's copy has only in-frame clones and leaves some out. The data show about 84,000 clones, 70% to 90% seen once. This entry belongs to a study of T cell responses to AZD1222 COVID-19 vaccine. Study-wide results and limits: Donors in the cohort were predominantly white British and more often female, and clonal diversity was possibly underestimated. Nearly half of the spike-specific TCRs reportedly recognize variant regions that carry no mutations. Elevations in Spike-specific TCR breadth and depth followed administration of two AZD1222 doses.

This TCR came from an adult who received the AZD1222 COVID-19 vaccine. The V call is TRBV11-3, the J call TRBJ2-1; 7 bases match TRBD2. Sequences were derived from peripheral blood, sampled 28 days after the second AZD1222 dose. CDR3 protein: CASSFLPLRTSGAGQFF. CDR3 sequence (DNA): TGTGCCAGCAGCTTTTTACCCCTACGGACTAGTGGGGCTGGGCAGTTCTTC.